Below, 30 T cell receptor beta chains from the same sample are listed, as sequenced in a study of cytomegalovirus exposure and HLA in healthy donors. The study ran its PCR with 60 Vbeta and 13 Jbeta primers. Some clones are missing from TCRdb's copy, which holds only in-frame ones; the method was immunoSEQ multiplex PCR. Of about 270,000 clones in the sample, more than 55% were seen once. The sequencing sample was made of PBMCs. Receptors originate from a female donor in good health and CMV-seronegative.

The chain combines TRBV5-5 with TRBJ2-7; 11 positions agree with TRBD2. Germline CDR1 is SGHKS and CDR2 is YYEKEE (reference sequence). After removal of 4 bases from V and 2 bases from J, the junction contained 5 bases not matched to a gene. The CDR3 loop spans 15 amino acids. This chain's CDR3 is CASSQTSGSTYEQYF. The CDR3 bases are TGTGCCAGCAGCCAAACTAGCGGGAGCACCTACGAGCAGTACTTC.

J is TRBJ2-5 and V is TRBV6-1; 8 bases map to TRBD1. Gene TRBJ2-7 matches the end of the DNA better, so the J call may be wrong. This CDR3 is built from 15 residues. Germline V gene lookup returns CDR1 MNHNS and CDR2 SASEGT. The CDR3 sequence is CASWLAGTGTYEQYF. CDR3 in DNA: TGTGCCAGCTGGCTCGCCGGGACAGGAACCTACGAGCAGTACTTC.

The chain links TRBV2 to TRBJ2-5; D gene uncertain. Germline values: CDR1 SNHLY, CDR2 FYNNEI. The CDR3 extends over 10 amino acids. The V end was cut by 8 bases, the J end by 11 bases, with 12 bases between. CDR3 nucleotides: TGTGCCAGCCGTCGGGTTGAGCAGTACTTC. Translation gives CASRRVEQYF.

The V call is TRBV28, the J call TRBJ2-5, with D maybe TRBD2 (5 bases). The germline gives CDR1 MDHEN, CDR2 SYDVKM. With 8 bases removed from V and 2 bases from J, the gap between germline ends came to 12 bases. This CDR3 is 13 amino acids long. CDR3: CASLRGLQETQYF. For the CDR3, the DNA is TGTGCCAGCTTACGGGGTCTACAAGAGACCCAGTACTTC.

The V call is TRBV14, the J call TRBJ2-5; D unresolved. The CDR3 has 13 residues. Per the germline V gene, CDR1 is SGHDN and CDR2 is FVKESK. Trimming left V 6 bases short and J 1 base short, with 9 bases between. CDR3 in DNA: TGTGCCAGCAGTCCCAGGCTCCAAGAGACCCAGTACTTC. This sequence encodes CASSPRLQETQYF.

About this clone itself: The germline gene is not matched at one end of the junction; a read error may be the cause. V is TRBV12-5 and J is TRBJ1-1, with TRBD1 as a possible D gene (6 bases). This CDR3 is built from 12 residues. In germline, CDR1 is LGHNT, CDR2 FRNRAP. The CDR3 protein is CVSGLVSGEAFF. In DNA, the CDR3 is TGTGTTAGTGGTTTGGTATCAGGGGAGGCTTTCTTT.

The J gene is TRBJ2-7, the V gene TRBV19, with a possible D match to TRBD1 (6 bases). V was clipped by 10 bases and J by 7 bases, with 14 bases between them. CDR3 size: 11 residues. The germline CDR1 and CDR2 sequences are LNHDA and SQIVND (reference sequence). CDR3: CATSRGWEQYF. The CDR3 coding sequence is TGTGCCACCTCTAGGGGGTGGGAGCAGTACTTC.

V and J are TRBV7-2 and TRBJ1-1; possibly TRBD1 for D (5 bases). V was trimmed by 3 bases and J by 3 bases, leaving 11 bases between them. CDR1 SGHTA and CDR2 FQGNSA come from the germline V gene. CDR3 length equals 14 residues. The CDR3 bases are TGTGCCAGCAGCTTGGGGGGATTGGACACTGAAGCTTTCTTT. Its translation is CASSLGGLDTEAFF. Combining the CDR3 with reference TRBV7-2 and TRBJ1-1 gives the whole variable domain GAGVSQSPSNKVTEKGKDVELRCDPISGHTALYWYRQSLGQGLEFLIYFQGNSAPDKSGLPSDRFSAERTGGSVSTLTIQRTQQEDSAVYLCASSLGGLDTEAFFGQGTRLTVV.

Concerning this clone: An end of the junction differs from the germline gene, which may be a read error. The chain has TRBV6-5 and TRBJ2-3, with a tentative D call TRBD2 (5 bases). Germline V CDR1 and CDR2: MNHEY, SVGAGI. The CDR3 is 14 amino acids. CDR3: CAISESRGTDTQYF. As DNA, the CDR3 is TGTGCCATCAGTGAGTCGAGGGGCACAGATACGCAGTATTTT.

The chain is built from TRBV6-6 and TRBJ2-7; a weak D match, TRBD1 (6 bases). Deletions cut 4 bases from V and 2 bases from J, with 12 bases between. The germline V gene has CDR1 MNHNY and CDR2 SVGAGI (reference sequence). The CDR3 spans 14 residues. CDR3 amino acids: CASSSSDRPYEQYF. The CDR3 coding sequence is TGTGCCAGCAGTTCCTCGGACAGACCCTACGAGCAGTACTTC.

This chain joins TRBV11-2 and TRBJ2-3; a weak D match, TRBD2 (6 bases). The germline gives CDR1 SGHAT, CDR2 FQNNGV. This CDR3 has 15 amino acids. Deletions cut 0 bases from V and 8 bases from J, with 15 bases between. CDR3: CASSLDPRSGGTQYF. CDR3 in DNA: TGTGCCAGCAGCTTAGATCCACGGTCCGGGGGTACGCAGTATTTT.

The V call is TRBV28, the J call TRBJ2-7; tentatively, D is TRBD1 (5 bases). V gave up 8 bases and J gave up 2 bases, with 10 bases separating them. The CDR3 spans 12 residues. From germline, CDR1 is MDHEN and CDR2 SYDVKM. CDR3 sequence (DNA): TGTGCCAGCGATCAGGGAACCTACGAGCAGTACTTC. Protein product: CASDQGTYEQYF.

This clone was counted a few times. The chain recombines TRBV28 with TRBJ1-2, with TRBD1 as a possible D gene (5 bases). Germline V gene lookup returns CDR1 MDHEN and CDR2 SYDVKM. V was pared by 1 base and J by 6 bases, with 12 bases between. This CDR3 is built from 14 residues. The CDR3 DNA follows: TGTGCCAGCAGTTTATTGTTGGGGGAGGATGGCTACACCTTC. It codes for CASSLLLGEDGYTF.

This clone has more than one count but fewer than ten. The sample holds other DNA sequences that translate to the same CDR3. The V gene is TRBV27, the J gene TRBJ2-7, with 9 bases fitting TRBD1. CDR3 size: 16 residues. The trim removed 5 bases at V and 6 bases at J, leaving 14 bases unmatched. Germline lookup yields CDR1 MNHEY and CDR2 SMNVEV (reference sequence). The DNA of the CDR3 is TGTGCCAGCAGTCCCCTAACAGGGGGCGGTTTCATCGAGCAGTACTTC. It specifies CASSPLTGGGFIEQYF.

V and J are TRBV5-8 and TRBJ2-5, with 8 bases matching TRBD1. The germline CDR1 and CDR2 sequences are SGHTS and YDEGEE. There are 15 residues in the CDR3. V was clipped by 7 bases and J by 1 base; unmatched bases: 9. For the CDR3, the DNA is TGTGCCAGCGCCGACAGGGGTTTACCCCAAGAGACCCAGTACTTC. As protein: CASADRGLPQETQYF.

This clone is a singleton in its sample. The genes are TRBV30 and TRBJ2-3, with 9 bases matching TRBD2. J lost 6 bases, V lost 2 bases, and 6 bases had no gene match. In germline, CDR1 is GTSNPN, CDR2 SVGIG (reference sequence). CDR3 size: 14 residues. This CDR3 is CAWSSGRLVDTQYF. The CDR3, as DNA: TGTGCCTGGAGTAGCGGGAGGCTTGTGGATACGCAGTATTTT.

The V gene is TRBV7-3, the J gene TRBJ2-1; the D is unclear. Germline V gene data show CDR1 as SGHTA and CDR2 as FQGTGA. The germline V and J ends were trimmed by 3 bases and 8 bases, with 11 bases remaining between them. There are 13 residues in the CDR3. Here the CDR3 DNA reads TGTGCCAGCAGCTTTACGCGTGGTGATGAGCAGTTCTTC. Translating gives CASSFTRGDEQFF. The full variable domain, its missing parts supplied by reference TRBV7-3 and TRBJ2-1, is GAGVSQTPSNKVTEKGKYVELRCDPISGHTALYWYRQSLGQGPEFLIYFQGTGAADDSGLPNDRFFAVRPEGSVSTLKIQRTERGDSAVYLCASSFTRGDEQFFGPGTRLTVL.

This sequence joins TRBV21-1 and TRBJ1-1; the DNA was not compared with TRBD1, the D call given in the table. TRBV21-1 is a listed pseudogene. This CDR3 is built from 16 residues. The CDR3 here is CASSRLQGGGNTEAFF. CDR3 nucleotides: TGTGCCAGCAGCCGGCTACAGGGTGGGGGGAACACTGAAGCTTTCTTT.

The chain couples TRBV10-2 to TRBJ2-7; D ambiguous. V shed 4 bases and J shed 4 bases, with 5 bases lying between them. CDR1 and CDR2 from the germline V gene are WSHSY and SAAADI. The length of the CDR3 is 11 residues. DNA for the CDR3: TGCGCCAGCAGTGGCCAGTACGAGCAGTACTTC. Translated: CASSGQYEQYF.

The chain recombines TRBV6-6 with TRBJ2-1; D possibly corresponds to TRBD2 (7 bases). V shed 7 bases and J shed 9 bases, with 13 bases lying between them. The CDR3 contains 12 residues. Germline V gene sequence: CDR1 MNHNY, CDR2 SVGAGI (reference sequence). CDR3 DNA: TGTGCCAGCACCGAGGGGGGGGTTGAGCAGTTCTTC. This encodes CASTEGGVEQFF.

The J gene is TRBJ1-3, the V gene TRBV28, with 8 bases matching TRBD1. V shed 5 bases, J shed 4 bases, and the junction held 7 bases outside the gene matches. Germline V CDR1 and CDR2: MDHEN, SYDVKM. The CDR3 has 15 residues. Here the CDR3 DNA reads TGTGCCAGCAGTCCCACGACAGGGGCGGGAAACACCATATATTTT. It codes for CASSPTTGAGNTIYF.

The gene calls are TRBV6-5 and TRBJ1-1, with 11 bases fitting TRBD1. Germline CDR1 MNHEY, CDR2 SVGAGI. The trim removed 4 bases at V and 4 bases at J, leaving 8 bases unmatched. The CDR3 loop spans 16 amino acids. The CDR3: CASSWGTGGVGTEAFF. The CDR3 nucleotides are TGTGCCAGCAGTTGGGGGACAGGGGGAGTTGGCACTGAAGCTTTCTTT.

The gene calls are TRBV6-1 and TRBJ1-5; D gene uncertain. The CDR3 totals 18 residues. The V end was cut by 2 bases, the J end by 3 bases, with 20 bases between. Germline V gives CDR1 MNHNS, CDR2 SASEGT. CDR3 bases: TGTGCCAGCAGTGAATTCAGACATTGGGAGAGGAACAATCAGCCCCAGCATTTT. Translating it yields CASSEFRHWERNNQPQHF.

This chain links TRBV27 with TRBJ2-7; D not certain. Per the germline V gene, CDR1 is MNHEY and CDR2 is SMNVEV (reference sequence). This CDR3 region has 16 residues. V was pared by 1 base and J by 0 bases, with 13 bases between. CDR3 DNA sequence: TGTGCCAGCAGTTTATTTCCTACCCCGAACTCCTACGAGCAGTACTTC. Encoded protein: CASSLFPTPNSYEQYF.

The chain joins TRBV9 to TRBJ1-2; D may be TRBD1 (5 bases). The CDR3 covers 12 residues. V was shortened by 0 bases and J by 7 bases, with 7 bases between the two germline ends. The germline CDR1 and CDR2 sequences are SGDLS and YYNGEE. CDR3 sequence (DNA): TGTGCCAGCAGCGTAGAGACAGTTGGCTACACCTTC. Its protein product is CASSVETVGYTF.

The table lists this clone with a count of one. The gene calls are TRBV6-5 and TRBJ2-7, with 9 bases fitting TRBD1. This CDR3 spans 14 amino acids. V lost 6 bases to trimming and J lost 5 bases; unmatched junction nucleotides: 8. CDR1 and CDR2 from the germline V gene are MNHEY and SVGAGI. The CDR3 reads CASRTGTGSHEQYF. Here the CDR3 DNA reads TGTGCCAGCAGGACCGGGACAGGGAGCCACGAGCAGTACTTC.

Only a few counts were recorded for this clone. J is TRBJ1-1 and V is TRBV20-1; D is ambiguous. The V and J ends lost 3 bases and 7 bases respectively, with 6 bases between them. Germline assignment: CDR1 DFQATT and CDR2 SNEGSKA (reference sequence). This CDR3 contains 10 residues. The chain's CDR3 is CSARPHEAFF. The CDR3 nucleotides read TGCAGTGCTAGGCCACATGAAGCTTTCTTT.

The chain combines TRBV29-1 with TRBJ2-5; 11 nucleotides align to TRBD1. The J segment lost 4 bases and the V segment lost 4 bases, leaving 11 bases of the junction unmatched. This CDR3 spans 16 amino acids. Germline assignment: CDR1 SQVTM and CDR2 ANQGSEA. CDR3 nucleotides: TGCAGCGTTGGGGGGACAGGGGGAGGAGTAGGAGAGACCCAGTACTTC. It codes for CSVGGTGGGVGETQYF.

The chain combines TRBV27 with TRBJ2-7; D gene ambiguous. There are 12 residues in the CDR3. From germline, CDR1 is MNHEY and CDR2 SMNVEV (reference sequence). V was trimmed by 6 bases and J by 7 bases, leaving 13 bases between them. This CDR3 is CASSLPGVEQYF. CDR3 nucleotide sequence: TGTGCCAGCAGCCTACCCGGAGTTGAGCAGTACTTC.

The chain links TRBV10-1 to TRBJ2-1; possibly TRBD1 for D (6 bases). The germline V gene has CDR1 WNHNN and CDR2 SYGVQD (reference sequence). V was clipped by 0 bases and J by 6 bases, with 12 bases between them. This CDR3 is 15 amino acids long. CDR3 nucleotides: TGCGCCAGCAGTGAGTCAGGGGGATTGCGCAATGAGCAGTTCTTC. Encoded protein: CASSESGGLRNEQFF.